These T cell receptor beta chains were read from a single sample in a study of human T cells and chemical hapten exposure. TCRdb redid the calling of the RACE reads with MiXCR, one entry per CDR3 protein. The sample has about 49,000 distinct CDR3 sequences, about a tenth seen once. The input for sequencing was whole blood, taken in connection with sensitization to the hapten diphenylcyclopropenone (DPC). These receptors were collected from a woman between 50 and 59 years old with alopecia areata. Some clones in this sample may be carry-over from other donors' samples. The CDR3 runs from the conserved cysteine through the conserved F or W. The D gene is left open where the match is weak. Rows may omit the clone size; those that give it use once, few, many or a size class.

size	V	J	D	length	DNA	CDR3
many	TRBV10-1	TRBJ2-1	NA	14	TGCGCCAGCAGTGACGGGGGCTCCGGCAATGAGCAGTTCTTC	CASSDGGSGNEQFF
many	TRBV20-1	TRBJ2-1	NA	12	TGCAGTGCTAGAGTTTATTTCAATGAGCAGTTCTTC	CSARVYFNEQFF
many	TRBV7-6	TRBJ2-3	NA	15	TGTGCCAGCAGTGATCCCCTCAGACCAACTAATACGCAGTATTTT	CASSDPLRPTNTQYF
many	TRBV5-1	TRBJ2-1	TRBD2	16	TGCGCCAGCAGCTTGGCTCCGGGACTAGCGGACAATGAGCAGTTCTTC	CASSLAPGLADNEQFF
many	TRBV30	TRBJ2-7	NA	11	TGTGCCTGGAGTAAGATCAACGAGCAGTACTTC	CAWSKINEQYF
few	TRBV6-6	TRBJ1-1	NA	16	TGTGCCAGCAGTTACGTTTTTGGCAAATTTTACACTGAAGCTTTCTTT	CASSYVFGKFYTEAFF
NA	TRBV28	TRBJ2-3	TRBD2	14	TGTGCCAGCAGTTTAGGACTAGCGGGAGAGTCGCAGTATTTT	CASSLGLAGESQYF
many	TRBV7-9	TRBJ2-7	NA	16	TGTGCCAGCAGCCTAAGGGTTAGCGGCTCTACCTACGAGCAGTACTTC	CASSLRVSGSTYEQYF
many	TRBV5-1	TRBJ1-1	NA	15	TGCGCCAGCTCCCGGTCGGCAGATGAGAACACTGAAGCTTTCTTT	CASSRSADENTEAFF
many	TRBV6-2/TRBV6-3	TRBJ1-5	NA	14	TGTGCCAGCACGTCTGAACAGATTCATCAGCCCCAGCATTTT	CASTSEQIHQPQHF
many	TRBV12-2	TRBJ1-1	NA	16	TGTGCAAGTCGCTTAGTAAGGGGGCGCGGGAACACTGAAGCTTTCTTT	CASRLVRGRGNTEAFF
many	TRBV20-1	TRBJ2-7	TRBD2	14	TGCAGTGCTAGAGATGGGGCGGGAGGTCCCGAGCAGTACTTC	CSARDGAGGPEQYF
many	TRBV18	TRBJ2-2	NA	15	TGTGCCAGCTCAAGCGGACAGAGAGTCACCGGGGAGCTGTTTTTT	CASSSGQRVTGELFF
many	TRBV29-1	TRBJ2-7	TRBD1	13	TGCAGCGCAGGGACAGGAGGGGGCTACGAGCAGTACTTC	CSAGTGGGYEQYF
NA	TRBV28	TRBJ2-7	TRBD2	14	TGTGCCAGCAGGTCCGGGACTAGCGGGAGGTGGCAGTACTTC	CASRSGTSGRWQYF
NA	TRBV20-1	TRBJ2-7	NA	14	TGCAGTGCTAGACCGGCCGCGGGGCCGGGAGTGCAGTACTTC	CSARPAAGPGVQYF
few	TRBV10-3	TRBJ2-3	NA	14	TGTGCCATCAACCCGGGGATTAGCACAGATACGCAGTATTTT	CAINPGISTDTQYF
many	TRBV2	TRBJ2-7	TRBD2	18	TGTGCCAGCAGTCTGGTCGGGACAGCACTAGCGGGAGACTACGAGCAGTACTTC	CASSLVGTALAGDYEQYF
many	TRBV9	TRBJ2-1	NA	14	TGTGCCAGCCGAGTAGGACTACAAGACAATGAGCAGTTCTTC	CASRVGLQDNEQFF
NA	TRBV6-6	TRBJ2-5	NA	16	TGTGCCAGCAGCCCGGGACTGAGTTTTTACCAAGAGACCCAGTACTTC	CASSPGLSFYQETQYF
many	TRBV3-1	TRBJ2-1	NA	14	TGTGCCAGCAGCCTACGAGCGGGTGTCAATGAGCAGTTCTTC	CASSLRAGVNEQFF
few	TRBV27	TRBJ2-1	TRBD2	14	TGTGCCAGCAGTTTGGGACTAGGGGGGGATGAGCAGTTCTTC	CASSLGLGGDEQFF
many	TRBV20-1	TRBJ2-7	TRBD2	15	TGCAGTGCTAGGGTAGCGGGAGGGCCAACCTACGAGCAGTACTTC	CSARVAGGPTYEQYF
NA	TRBV29-1	TRBJ2-3	NA	13	TGCAGCGTTAAGCGTGCTGAGGCAGATACGCAGTATTTT	CSVKRAEADTQYF
many	TRBV20-1	TRBJ1-4	NA	14	TGCAGTGCCCGGACCGGGGAGGGTAGTTTAAAACTGTTTTTT	CSARTGEGSLKLFF
many	TRBV12-3/TRBV12-4	TRBJ1-2	NA	15	TGTGCCAGCAGTTTAAGTTCGAAGGGCTCCTATGGCTACACCTTC	CASSLSSKGSYGYTF
many	TRBV6-5	TRBJ2-2	NA	14	TGTGCCAGCAGTTACGGCTGGGAGGCCGGGGAGCTGTTTTTT	CASSYGWEAGELFF
many	TRBV15	TRBJ1-5	NA	19	TGTGCCACCAGCGGGGGGGGAGGAGGTCAACTCTTGAGCAATCAGCCCCAGCATTTT	CATSGGGGGQLLSNQPQHF
many	TRBV5-8	TRBJ1-5	TRBD1	16	TGTGCCAGCAGCTTCGTTGGACAGGGGATCTCTCAGCCCCAGCATTTT	CASSFVGQGISQPQHF
many	TRBV28	TRBJ2-1	TRBD2	15	TGTGCCAGCCGGACTAGCGGGCCTGAAGGTCAGGAGCAGTTCTTC	CASRTSGPEGQEQFF
many	TRBV20-1	TRBJ2-6	NA	18	TGCAGTGCTAGAGTGAGGGGGGGGCCCGGCTCTGGGGCCAACGTCCTGACTTTC	CSARVRGGPGSGANVLTF
many	TRBV20-1	TRBJ2-7	TRBD2	14	TGCAGTGCTGATTCTCGCGGGAGTCGCGGCGAGCAGTACTTC	CSADSRGSRGEQYF
many	TRBV2	TRBJ2-4	TRBD1	16	TGTGCCAGCAGTGTGGACAGGGGGTCCGTCAAAAACATTCAGTACTTC	CASSVDRGSVKNIQYF
many	TRBV25-1	TRBJ2-1	TRBD1	16	TGTGCCAGCAGTGCGTTGACAGGGGGCCTCTACAATGAGCAGTTCTTC	CASSALTGGLYNEQFF
many	TRBV10-3	TRBJ1-2	NA	13	TGTGCCATCAGCCCAGACCCTAACTATGGCTACACCTTC	CAISPDPNYGYTF
NA	TRBV29-1	TRBJ2-5	TRBD1	13	TGCAGCGTTGATTTACAGGGGGTTGAGACCCAGTACTTC	CSVDLQGVETQYF
many	TRBV7-7	TRBJ2-2	TRBD2	16	TGTGCCAGCAGCTTAAATCTAGCGGGAAACACCGGGGAGCTGTTTTTT	CASSLNLAGNTGELFF
NA	TRBV18	TRBJ1-3	NA	15	TGTGCCAGCTCCCCCCCGGATAATCCTGGAAACACCATATATTTT	CASSPPDNPGNTIYF
NA	TRBV9	TRBJ2-7	NA	15	TGTGCCAGCAGCGTAGCAGGGGTCAGCTCCTACGAGCAGTACTTC	CASSVAGVSSYEQYF
many	TRBV11-2	TRBJ2-5	NA	15	TGTGCCAGCAGCCCCATCGGCCCGAATAAAGAGACCCAGTACTTC	CASSPIGPNKETQYF
many	TRBV6-6	TRBJ2-5	TRBD2	19	TGTGCCAGCAGAGGCCTGGGCGGGAGGGCCTACTTAATACAAGAGACCCAGTACTTC	CASRGLGGRAYLIQETQYF
many	TRBV12-2	TRBJ2-3	NA	14	TGTGCAAGTCGCTTAGGTGACTCTACAGATACGCAGTATTTT	CASRLGDSTDTQYF
many	TRBV27	TRBJ2-7	TRBD2	12	TGTGCCAGCAGTCTTGCGGGGGACCGTCAGTACTTC	CASSLAGDRQYF
many	TRBV3-1	TRBJ2-6	NA	16	TGTGCCAGCAGTTTTATGGCAGTTTCTGGGGCCAACGTCCTGACTTTC	CASSFMAVSGANVLTF
many	TRBV20-1	TRBJ1-2	NA	11	TGCAGTGCTAGGGCAAGCGGGAGCTACACCTTC	CSARASGSYTF
many	TRBV20-1	TRBJ2-3	TRBD2	16	TGCAGTGCTAGAGAACTTCTAGCGGGAGTCGAAGATACGCAGTATTTT	CSARELLAGVEDTQYF
many	TRBV12-3/TRBV12-4	TRBJ2-3	TRBD1	15	TGTGCCAGCAGTTTTCGGGGTCAGGGGGCAGATGCGCAGTATTTT	CASSFRGQGADAQYF
many	TRBV29-1	TRBJ2-5	NA	11	TGCAGCGTAAGAGGGGAAGAGACCCAGTACTTC	CSVRGEETQYF
many	TRBV3-1	TRBJ1-2	TRBD1	14	TGTGCCAGCAGCCACCTACAGGGGAACTATGGCTACACCTTC	CASSHLQGNYGYTF
many	TRBV15	TRBJ1-1	NA	14	TGTGCCACCACCCGTCGGGGCCTGAACACTGAAGCTTTCTTT	CATTRRGLNTEAFF
few	TRBV12-3/TRBV12-4	TRBJ1-5	NA	15	TGTGCCAGCAGTCCAGGACCCCAGGCTAATCAGCCCCAGCATTTT	CASSPGPQANQPQHF